Given below is one T cell receptor (beta chain) in context. No antigen is known for it. No base quality information exists; no much larger clone differs at one position. CDR1 and CDR2 are drawn from the germline V gene: SGDLS, YYNGEE. V and J are truncated by 3 bases and 0 bases respectively, leaving an intervening sequence of 9 bases. From the cysteine up to the phenylalanine, the CDR3 has a length of 14 residues. The retained sequence is limited to the CDR3, 42 bases, with the frame set at the first base. Receptors were amplified or captured by the immunoSEQ multiplex PCR assay. The paper's data handling went like this. To diagnose cytomegalovirus status from the catalog of TCR beta chain sequences, a statistical classification framework was built. Entries here come from immuneACCESS through TCRdb and include only in-frame sequences with V and J called. Some clones fail to appear in such tables; in the studies checked, an unresolved V gene covers under half of the shortfall, and the cause of the remainder is unknown. V and J calls and clone size are given by that table; D and trimming were obtained from the DNA. The sample profile shows about 240,000 clones; around 87% of them were found once. About 2.8% of the sample is taken by the ten largest.

This record comes from a study of cytomegalovirus exposure and HLA in healthy donors (TCRdb year 2017). Notes on the research overall: According to a later analysis, one platform produced both the roughly 120 validation repertoires and the approximately 670 repertoires of the first cohort. The study was designed to test whether signatures of past pathogen exposure could be identified by cataloging public T cell receptors. Along with the roughly 670-subject first cohort, a separate validation cohort of over 90 different subjects was used. To predict cytomegalovirus infection status, the study brought together high-throughput TCR immunosequencing, statistical association of individual TCRs with disease status, and machine learning.

Overall results and qualifications from the work: A later analysis lacked HLA typing for the validation cohort, so it scored co-occurrence in that cohort across all 110 or so repertoires. In vitro tests confirmed that a few of the cytomegalovirus-associated TCR beta chains recognize cytomegalovirus antigens. A total of roughly 160 TCR beta chains were listed by the study as associated with cytomegalovirus. Across donors, most TCR sequences were observed very rarely, whereas some public TCRs were present in many individuals. The classifier was reported to diagnose cytomegalovirus status with high specificity and sensitivity in both the original and validation cohorts. It was suggested by the authors that the approach could potentially be generalized to other disease states and immunological phenotypes. Of the cluster scores, around 95% were above 0 in a later analysis, which found that TCRs clustered in the first cohort also tended to co-occur in the approximately 130 validation repertoires.

The donors were included in the validation cohort of some 110 subjects, a group kept apart from the roughly 680-subject first cohort. This sequence uses TRBV9 and TRBJ1-1; the D gene is not confidently resolved. Sequencing was carried out using PBMCs. The source of this sequence is a man between 18 and 35 years old in good health and CMV-seronegative. The CDR3 amino acid sequence is: CASSGNSLNTEAFF. The base sequence is TGTGCCAGCAGCGGCAACTCCCTGAACACTGAAGCTTTCTTT. Full variable domain (CDR3 extended with the reference TRBV9 and TRBJ1-1 proteins): DSGVTQTPKHLITATGQRVTLRCSPRSGDLSVYWYQQSLDQGLQFLIQYYNGEERAKGNILERFSAQQFPDLHSELNLSSLELGDSALYFCASSGNSLNTEAFFGQGTRLTVV.